This TCR beta chain appears in the sequencing data of a study of blood T cell repertoires in COVID-19. Study-wide background: Some COVID-19 samples were acute and others convalescent; all came from the United States, Italy and Spain. The cDNA or gDNA used as material had been derived from T cells, B-cell-depleted T cells, or PBMCs.

Authors' data handling: Estimated nucleated cell counts came from reference gene primer amplification. Sequencing was performed with immunoSEQ multiplex PCR; in TCRdb, only in-frame clones are kept and a portion is missing. The D gene and trimming were derived from the DNA, and the V and J assignments and clone size from that table. The table has 390,000 or so clones, roughly 90% seen once. One Seattle source followed patients from active infection through their disease course. This clone was seen once. Sequences were obtained from peripheral blood. The receptor comes from a woman in her twenties or thirties with COVID-19, enrolled during active disease.

CDR3 sequence (DNA): TGCGCCAGCAGCTGGGAGGTGGTAGCGGGAGGGCCGTCCAATGAGCAGTTCTTC. Translated: CASSWEVVAGGPSNEQFF. The chain combines TRBV5-1 with TRBJ2-1; 11 nucleotides agree with TRBD2. The ends lost 3 bases at V and 6 bases at J; junction bases unmatched: 14. CDR1 is SGHRS, CDR2 YFSETQ, per germline. This CDR3 comprises 18 residues. The variable domain in full, completed from reference TRBV5-1 and TRBJ2-1, reads KAGVTQTPRYLIKTRGQQVTLSCSPISGHRSVSWYQQTPGQGLQFLFEYFSETQRNKGNFPGRFSGRQFSNSRSEMNVSTLELGDSALYLCASSWEVVAGGPSNEQFFGPGTRLTVL.